This entry lists 14 T cell receptor beta chains sequenced from one sample in a study of cytomegalovirus exposure and HLA in healthy donors. PCR amplification relied on 60 Vbeta primers (plus 13 Jbeta primers). The assay was immunoSEQ multiplex PCR, and TCRdb's table has in-frame clones only and misses some. The sample lists around 180,000 clones, around 80% occurring once. Input material: PBMCs. These receptors were taken from a young woman in good health and CMV-seropositive.

V is TRBV27 and J is TRBJ1-5; perhaps TRBD1 as D (5 bases). Germline CDR1 is MNHEY and CDR2 is SMNVEV (reference sequence). This CDR3 region has 14 residues. V dropped 6 bases and J dropped 4 bases, with 13 bases sitting between them. The CDR3 sequence: CASSFLGQNQPQHF. The CDR3 region has the DNA TGTGCCAGCAGCTTCCTCGGACAAAATCAGCCCCAGCATTTT.

The rearrangement joins TRBV4-3 to TRBJ1-3; D unclear. Germline V gene lookup returns CDR1 LGHNA and CDR2 YSLEER. The length of the CDR3 is 14 residues. V was trimmed by 1 base and J by 0 bases, leaving 4 bases between them. Written as DNA, the CDR3 is TGCGCCAGCAGCCAAGGCAGCTCTGGAAACACCATATATTTT. As protein: CASSQGSSGNTIYF.

The chain combines TRBV14 with TRBJ1-6; 7 bases align to TRBD1. This CDR3 is built from 14 residues. The V gene's germline CDR1 is SGHDN and CDR2 FVKESK. The junction had 2 bases not matched to a gene; V was cut back by 2 bases and J by 7 bases. This CDR3 is CASSQSRGNSPLHF. In nucleotides, the CDR3 is TGTGCCAGCAGCCAATCCAGGGGGAATTCACCCCTCCACTTT.

The chain couples TRBV11-3 to TRBJ2-1, with TRBD2 identical over 12 bases. Germline lookup yields CDR1 SGHNT and CDR2 YENEEA. The CDR3 runs to 18 residues. Trimming took 5 bases from V and 8 from J; bases not matched to a gene: 16. The CDR3 reads CASSLRLAGDHPRDEQFF. The CDR3 DNA is TGTGCCAGCAGCCTTCGACTAGCGGGGGACCACCCTCGGGATGAGCAGTTCTTC. Complete variable domain (other parts from reference TRBV11-3 and TRBJ2-1): EAGVVQSPRYKIIEKKQPVAFWCNPISGHNTLYWYLQNLGQGPELLIRYENEEAVDDSQLPKDRFSAERLKGVDSTLKIQPAELGDSAVYLCASSLRLAGDHPRDEQFFGPGTRLTVL.

V usage is TRBV29-1 and J usage is TRBJ1-1; D gene unclear. The CDR3 spans 13 residues. V was trimmed by 6 bases and J by 6 bases, leaving 17 bases between them. Germline CDR1 and CDR2: SQVTM and ANQGSEA. CDR3 nucleotide sequence: TGCAGCGTCACAAGGACGGCGGGATCTGAAGCTTTCTTT. Encoded protein: CSVTRTAGSEAFF. The full variable domain, in which reference TRBV29-1 and TRBJ1-1 provide the parts outside the CDR3, is SAVISQKPSRDICQRGTSLTIQCQVDSQVTMMFWYRQQPGQSLTLIATANQGSEATYESGFVIDKFPISRPNLTFSTLTVSNMSPEDSSIYLCSVTRTAGSEAFFGQGTRLTVV.

V gene TRBV6-1 combines with J gene TRBJ1-2; D gene uncertain. V was clipped by 4 bases and J by 2 bases, with 11 bases between them. The CDR3 has 14 residues. Germline V gives CDR1 MNHNS, CDR2 SASEGT. The CDR3 DNA reads as TGTGCCAGCAGTGTACCCCCGAGCAACTATGGCTACACCTTC. Translated, it gives CASSVPPSNYGYTF.

The J gene is TRBJ2-5, the V gene TRBV7-8; 10 positions agree with TRBD2. The germline V gene has CDR1 SGHVS and CDR2 FQNEAQ. With V trimmed by 4 bases and J by 1 base, 15 bases remained unmatched. The CDR3 spans 19 residues. CDR3 sequence reads: CASSSTRGYSGGFQETQYF. The CDR3 DNA is TGTGCCAGCAGCTCTACCCGAGGATATAGCGGGGGGTTCCAAGAGACCCAGTACTTC.

This clone occurred a few times. The chain has TRBV4-1 and TRBJ1-2; 8 nucleotides align to TRBD1. The germline V gene encodes CDR1 MGHRA and CDR2 YSYEKL. The V gene end was trimmed by 1 base and the J gene end by 8 bases; junction bases not matched to a gene: 3. The CDR3 contains 13 residues. The CDR3 sequence is CASSQVGTGGYTF. CDR3 bases: TGCGCCAGCAGCCAAGTTGGGACAGGAGGCTACACCTTC.

The chain carries TRBV27 and TRBJ1-1; D perhaps matches TRBD1 (6 bases). Germline loops: CDR1 MNHEY, CDR2 SMNVEV (reference sequence). Trimming took off 4 bases at V and 0 bases at J, with 12 bases between the two ends. The CDR3 has 15 amino acids. The CDR3 loop reads CASSWGTHMNTEAFF. CDR3 DNA sequence: TGTGCCAGCAGTTGGGGGACACACATGAACACTGAAGCTTTCTTT.

J is TRBJ2-7 and V is TRBV30, with TRBD2 matching 9 bases. V shed 4 bases, J shed 3 bases, and the junction held 1 base outside the gene matches. The CDR3 covers 12 residues. Germline V gene lookup returns CDR1 GTSNPN and CDR2 SVGIG (reference sequence). CDR3 nucleotide sequence: TGTGCCTGGACTAGCGGGGTCTACGAGCAGTACTTC. This encodes CAWTSGVYEQYF.

The chain couples TRBV4-2 to TRBJ2-5, with 7 bases matching TRBD2. The CDR3 is made up of 14 amino acids. V lost 0 bases to trimming and J lost 3 bases; unmatched junction nucleotides: 1. Germline CDR1 reads LGHNA; CDR2 reads YNFKEQ. CDR3 in amino acids: CASSQEGLEETQYF. Written as DNA, the CDR3 is TGTGCCAGCAGCCAAGAAGGACTAGAAGAGACCCAGTACTTC.

This chain connects TRBV9 to TRBJ1-5; weak D call: TRBD1 (5 bases). The V end was cut by 3 bases, the J end by 1 base, with 17 bases between. The germline CDR1 and CDR2 sequences are SGDLS and YYNGEE. CDR3 length: 17 residues. CDR3 region: CASSAGDGGVSNQPQHF. As DNA, the CDR3 is TGTGCCAGCAGCGCGGGGGACGGGGGAGTGAGCAATCAGCCCCAGCATTTT.

In its sample, this clone was seen once. This chain connects TRBV14 to TRBJ2-5, with D maybe TRBD2 (5 bases). The V and J ends lost 2 bases and 5 bases respectively, with 9 bases between them. This CDR3 is built from 13 residues. Germline V gene data show CDR1 as SGHDN and CDR2 as FVKESK. The CDR3 region is CASSQPGWETQYF. CDR3 DNA: TGTGCCAGCAGCCAACCGGGGTGGGAGACCCAGTACTTC.

The rearrangement uses TRBV5-1 and TRBJ1-1; a weak D match, TRBD1 (6 bases). The CDR3 contains 13 residues. CDR1 and CDR2 (germline): SGHRS, YFSETQ. Trimming took off 4 bases at V and 0 bases at J, with 7 bases between the two ends. The CDR3 DNA reads as TGCGCCAGCAGCGCAGGGGTGAACACTGAAGCTTTCTTT. It yields the protein CASSAGVNTEAFF.